This T cell receptor (beta chain) is drawn from a study of blood T cell repertoires in COVID-19. The wider study: Acute and convalescent COVID-19 samples came from the United States, Italy and Spain. T cells, B-cell-depleted T cells, or PBMCs supplied cDNA or gDNA.

Germline V CDR1 and CDR2: SGHVS, FNYEAQ. The V end lost 4 bases, the J end lost 3 bases, and 10 bases lay between the germline ends. The CDR3 contains 13 residues. In the authors' workflow: It was from reference gene primer amplification that nucleated cell counts were estimated. TCRdb's table, derived via immunoSEQ multiplex PCR, lists solely in-frame clones and lacks some. V and J calls and clone size are copied from that table; D and trimming were computed from the DNA. The table has 100,000 to 130,000 clones, around 90% seen once. This chain connects TRBV7-6 to TRBJ2-7; a possible D gene is TRBD1 (6 bases). The TCR comes from a human donor in a cohort sampled during active COVID-19. Sequences were obtained from peripheral blood. The CDR3, as DNA: TGTGCCAGCAGCTCCAGGACAGACTACGAGCAGTACTTC. Translation: CASSSRTDYEQYF. The whole variable domain, filled in from reference TRBV7-6 and TRBJ2-7, reads GAGVSQSPRYKVTKRGQDVALRCDPISGHVSLYWYRQALGQGPEFLTYFNYEAQQDKSGLPNDRFSAERPEGSISTLTIQRTEQRDSAMYRCASSSRTDYEQYFGPGTRLTVT.